The rows below give T cell receptor beta chains drawn from one sample of a study of Ad26.COV2.S vaccination and SARS-CoV-2 variants. Clones were read by immunoSEQ multiplex PCR, and TCRdb kept only the in-frame ones, dropping some. Among 400,000 or so clones listed, roughly nine tenths were seen once. The sequences come from peripheral blood, collected in a trial of Ad26.COV2.S vaccine versus placebo. These receptors originate from a person between 18 and 65 years old who received the Ad26.COV2.S COVID-19 vaccine or a placebo. The CDR3 runs from the conserved cysteine through the conserved F or W. A D gene is named only where the DNA matches it firmly. Clone size appears in some rows only: once, few, many, or a class for an expanded clone.

clone size	V gene	D gene	J gene	CDR3 DNA	CDR3 protein
many	TRBV2	-	TRBJ2-7	TGTGCCAGCAGTGAAGCAACAGACTACGAGCAGTACTTC	CASSEATDYEQYF
-	TRBV12-3/TRBV12-4	TRBD1	TRBJ1-1	TGTGCCAGCAGCCGAGACAGGGACACTGAAGCTTTCTTT	CASSRDRDTEAFF
-	TRBV19	-	TRBJ2-1	TGTGCCAGTAGGCGGAGCAGACTCTACAATGAGCAGTTCTTC	CASRRSRLYNEQFF
-	TRBV19	TRBD1	TRBJ1-2	TGTGCCAGTAGTGCCGGGACAGGGTCTGGCTACACCTTC	CASSAGTGSGYTF
-	TRBV19	TRBD1	TRBJ1-5	TGTGCCAGTAGTGCCCGACAGGGGGTGATGGAGCCCCAGCATTTT	CASSARQGVMEPQHF
-	TRBV10-3	TRBD1	TRBJ1-2	TGTGCCATCAGCACTGCCGGGACAGAGGTATATGGCTACACCTTC	CAISTAGTEVYGYTF
once	TRBV21-1	-	TRBJ1-1	TGTGCCAGCAGCACTCCGACAGTCTGCATGAACACTGAAGCTTTCTTT	CASSTPTVCMNTEAFF
-	TRBV4-3	TRBD2	TRBJ2-3	TGCGCCAGCAGCCAAGATGGGCGGGGGGGCCACGATACGCAGTATTTT	CASSQDGRGGHDTQYF
few	TRBV18	-	TRBJ2-2	TGTGCCAGCTCACCAGGAGTCGGGATCGCGAACACCGGGGAGCTGTTTTTT	CASSPGVGIANTGELFF
-	TRBV7-7	-	TRBJ2-2	TGTGCTAGCAGCTTATCTACGGGACCCACTACCGGGGAGCTGTTTTTT	CASSLSTGPTTGELFF
-	TRBV6-5	-	TRBJ2-5	TGTGGAACGGCCAGGGGATTGCAAGAGACCCAGTACTTC	CGTARGLQETQYF
-	TRBV27	-	TRBJ1-5	TGTGCCAGCAGAACGGGGACATTAAGCAATCAGCCCCAGCATTTT	CASRTGTLSNQPQHF
-	TRBV4-3	-	TRBJ1-1	TGCGCCAGCAGCCAAGATGGTTGGTCCACTGAAGCTTTCTTT	CASSQDGWSTEAFF
-	TRBV12-3/TRBV12-4	-	TRBJ1-1	TGTGCCAGCAGCTACCGGACGGACACTGAAGCTTTCTTT	CASSYRTDTEAFF
-	TRBV13	TRBD2	TRBJ2-7	TGTGCCAGCAGCTTACTAGCGGGAACCTACGAGCAGTACTTC	CASSLLAGTYEQYF
-	TRBV3-1/TRBV3-2	-	TRBJ1-2	TGTGCCAGCAGCCAAGACGAAGGACCAGGGGGCTACACCTTC	CASSQDEGPGGYTF
-	TRBV4-1	-	TRBJ1-5	TGCGCCAGCAGCCAAGAAGGTCAGGGAATTCAGCCCCAGCATTTT	CASSQEGQGIQPQHF
-	TRBV30	-	TRBJ1-1	TGTGCCTGGAACCCAGGGAGGATGAACACTGAAGCTTTCTTT	CAWNPGRMNTEAFF
-	TRBV3-1/TRBV3-2	TRBD2	TRBJ2-3	TGTGCCAGCAGCCCGCCGATTCAGCGGGGTTACACAGATACGCAGTATTTT	CASSPPIQRGYTDTQYF
few	TRBV7-6	TRBD1	TRBJ1-5	TGTGCCAGCAGCCCAACAGGGGGCAGGAGTCAGCCCCAGCATTTT	CASSPTGGRSQPQHF
-	TRBV6-1	TRBD1	TRBJ2-1	TGTGCCAGCAGTCACCGAGGGACAGAATACAATGAGCAGTTCTTC	CASSHRGTEYNEQFF
once	TRBV11-2	-	TRBJ1-1	TGTGCCAGCAGGGCGTTCGGAGGCACTGAAGCTTTCTTT	CASRAFGGTEAFF
-	TRBV25-1	-	TRBJ2-2	TGTGCCAGCAGGTACAGCGGGGAGCTGTTTTTT	CASRYSGELFF
once	TRBV6-1	-	TRBJ1-4	TGTGCCAGCAGTGCCCTGAGGGGGGGCTTTACTGGTGAAAAACTGTTTTTT	CASSALRGGFTGEKLFF
few	TRBV11-2	-	TRBJ1-6	TGTGCCAGCAGCTTAGCCGGGATGGGTTCACCCCTCCACTTT	CASSLAGMGSPLHF
-	TRBV12-5	-	TRBJ1-2	TGTGCTAGTGGTTTGGGGCCGAGGGATGGCTACACCTTC	CASGLGPRDGYTF
few	TRBV5-1	-	TRBJ1-1	TGCGCCAGCAATTCTCCGGGACGACGAAACACTGAAGCTTTCTTT	CASNSPGRRNTEAFF
once	TRBV5-1	-	TRBJ2-7	TGCGCCAGCAGCTTTGACTACGAGCAGTACTTC	CASSFDYEQYF
-	TRBV5-1	-	TRBJ2-2	TGCGCCAGCAGCTTGGTCGGGGGTCTGGACACCGGGGAGCTGTTTTTT	CASSLVGGLDTGELFF
-	TRBV4-2	-	TRBJ2-1	TGTGCCAGCAGCCAAGATATTGGGGTTAGCAATGAGCAGTTCTTC	CASSQDIGVSNEQFF
-	TRBV20-1	TRBD1	TRBJ1-2	TGCAGTGGACCGACAGGGGGCGGCTACACCTTC	CSGPTGGGYTF
-	TRBV5-1	-	TRBJ1-1	TGCGCCAGCAGCTCCCTAACAGGGAACACTGAAGCTTTCTTT	CASSSLTGNTEAFF
-	TRBV5-1	-	TRBJ1-1	TGCGCCAGCAGCTTAGAGGTGAACACTGAAGCTTTCTTT	CASSLEVNTEAFF
-	TRBV4-1	TRBD1	TRBJ2-1	TGCGCCAGCAGCCAAGGGACAGGCATCAATGAGCAGTTCTTC	CASSQGTGINEQFF
-	TRBV5-5	-	TRBJ1-2	TGTGCCAGCAGCTTTCAAGGGTTAGCTAACTATGGCTACACCTTC	CASSFQGLANYGYTF
-	TRBV12-3/TRBV12-4	-	TRBJ1-1	TGTGCCAGCAGCCTGGGGGAGAACACTGAAGCTTTCTTT	CASSLGENTEAFF
few	TRBV4-1	-	TRBJ1-5	TGCGCCAGCAGCCAAGAGTTCTTAAGTAGCAATCAGCCCCAGCATTTT	CASSQEFLSSNQPQHF
-	TRBV27	-	TRBJ2-1	TGTGCCAGCAGTTTTAGCCGATTCAATGAGCAGTTCTTC	CASSFSRFNEQFF
many	TRBV7-9	TRBD2	TRBJ2-1	TGTGCCAGCAAAATAGCGGGGGAGGATGAGCAGTTCTTC	CASKIAGEDEQFF
once	TRBV10-2	-	TRBJ1-3	TGCGCCAGCAGTGTTGTTAACAGGCTTAGATCTGGAAACACCATATATTTT	CASSVVNRLRSGNTIYF
-	TRBV5-1	-	TRBJ2-2	TGCGCCAGCAGGGACAGCCACACCGGGGAGCTGTTTTTT	CASRDSHTGELFF
-	TRBV6-5	TRBD1	TRBJ1-5	TGTGCCAGCTCCAGGGGGGAGAATAATCAGCCCCAGCATTTT	CASSRGENNQPQHF
-	TRBV19	TRBD1	TRBJ1-1	TGTGCCAGTAGTGATCAGGACAGGGGACCCGGTACTGAAGCTTTCTTT	CASSDQDRGPGTEAFF
-	TRBV7-2	-	TRBJ1-2	TGTGCCAGCAGCTTAAATCCCTCGGGGAATGGCTACACCTTC	CASSLNPSGNGYTF
once	TRBV7-2	TRBD2	TRBJ2-3	TGTGCCAGCAGCTCCCGACTAGCGTTCAGCACAGATACGCAGTATTTT	CASSSRLAFSTDTQYF
-	TRBV9	-	TRBJ2-3	TGTGCCAGCACCGGGACAACCCGCACAGATACGCAGTATTTT	CASTGTTRTDTQYF
-	TRBV29-1	-	TRBJ1-3	TGCAGCGTCCCGGGTGGGGTTGCTGGAAACACCATATATTTT	CSVPGGVAGNTIYF
-	TRBV9	-	TRBJ1-1	TGTGCCAGCAGCGTAGCGATACAGGGCGGAGGGAACACTGAAGCTTTCTTT	CASSVAIQGGGNTEAFF
-	TRBV3-1/TRBV3-2	TRBD2	TRBJ2-1	TGTGCCAGCAGCCAAGATCGGCGGGGGGGCCTGGATGAGCAGTTCTTC	CASSQDRRGGLDEQFF
-	TRBV4-1	-	TRBJ2-1	TGCGCCAGCAGCCAAGAGGGGGGGGGCAGGAATGAGCAGTTCTTC	CASSQEGGGRNEQFF
-	TRBV18	TRBD1	TRBJ1-3	TGTGCCAGCTCCCAGAGGGGGCCAAGCTCTGGAAACACCATATATTTT	CASSQRGPSSGNTIYF
-	TRBV7-9	-	TRBJ1-1	TGTGCCAGCAGCTTAAACGGAGGGGGCACTGAAGCTTTCTTT	CASSLNGGGTEAFF
-	TRBV5-1	TRBD2	TRBJ2-1	TGCGCCAGCAGCATAACTAGCGGGGTTAGTAATGAGCAGTTCTTC	CASSITSGVSNEQFF
-	TRBV7-9	-	TRBJ1-1	TGTGCCAGCAGCTTAGAATCGGACACTGAAGCTTTCTTT	CASSLESDTEAFF